These 25 T cell receptor beta chains were all obtained from the same sample, sequenced in a study of blood T cells in healthy people across ages (dated by TCRdb to between 2015 and 2017). Library preparation employed 5' RACE. The run used an Illumina HiSeq 2500. A second PCR of about 7 to 12 cycles was performed with a sample-barcoded 5' primer and a J-beta primer mix. TCRdb's own reprocessing of the public reads used fastp at Q25 and MiXCR and kept productive beta chains. Each CDR3 protein gets just one entry, which takes the most common genes and DNA from the rows behind it. For this sample the table gives approximately 800,000 distinct CDR3 sequences, of which 56% were detected only once. The ten largest clones capture under 30% of the sample. The source material was blood. The receptors stem from a man aged 35 to 55 in good health.

V is TRBV19 and J is TRBJ1-4; 8 bases line up with TRBD1. The CDR3 covers 13 residues. V lost 6 bases, J lost 7 bases, and 4 bases stayed unmatched. In germline, CDR1 is LNHDA, CDR2 SQIVND (reference sequence). CDR3: CASSGTGFEKLFF. Here the CDR3 DNA reads TGTGCCAGTAGCGGGACAGGATTTGAAAAACTGTTTTTT.

This clonotype was detected a few times. The CDR3 region has the DNA TGTGCCAGCAGCGTAGAACAGGGGAGGGGTGGCTACACCTTC. As protein: CASSVEQGRGGYTF. The chain couples TRBV9 to TRBJ1-2; TRBD1 aligns across 7 bases. The CDR3 covers 14 residues. CDR1 SGDLS and CDR2 YYNGEE come from the germline V gene. With 0 bases clipped from V and 7 bases from J, the junction kept 6 bases outside the gene matches.

The rearrangement links TRBV7-9 to TRBJ2-1; D remains unclear. Germline V lookup: CDR1 SEHNR, CDR2 FQNEAQ (reference sequence). Trimming cost V 2 bases and J 8 bases, with 7 bases left between them. The CDR3 loop spans 12 amino acids. The CDR3 reads CASSLNADEQFF. The CDR3 nucleotides read TGTGCCAGCAGCTTAAACGCCGATGAGCAGTTCTTC.

This clonotype was found a few times. The V and J genes are TRBV6-5 and TRBJ2-5, with D maybe TRBD2 (5 bases). Per the germline V gene, CDR1 is MNHEY and CDR2 is SVGAGI. Trimming removed 0 bases from V and 2 bases from J, with 10 bases in between. The CDR3 runs to 15 residues. The CDR3 DNA reads as TGTGCCAGCAGTTACTCGGATGAGCGGCAAGAGACCCAGTACTTC. Amino acids: CASSYSDERQETQYF.

There are a few counts of this clonotype. J is TRBJ2-1 and V is TRBV20-1; D might be TRBD2 (6 bases). V lost 3 bases to trimming and J lost 1 base, with 13 bases between them. From germline, CDR1 is DFQATT and CDR2 SNEGSKA (reference sequence). The CDR3 extends over 15 amino acids. CDR3 loop: CSARRLAQSYNEQFF. The CDR3 coding sequence is TGCAGTGCTAGGCGTCTAGCGCAATCCTACAATGAGCAGTTCTTC.

The chain combines TRBV29-1 with TRBJ1-1, with 7 bases aligning to TRBD1. The V segment lost 3 bases and the J segment 9 bases; nucleotides outside the gene matches: 13. CDR1 and CDR2 from the germline V gene are SQVTM and ANQGSEA. There are 14 residues in the CDR3. CDR3 nucleotides: TGCAGCGTTGACGAAGGAGGGGGCGCGTTAAAAGCTTTCTTT. Residues: CSVDEGGGALKAFF.

This clonotype appeared many times. The chain is built from TRBV7-7 and TRBJ2-5, with D perhaps given as TRBD1 or TRBD2 (6 bases each). The CDR3 is 13 residues long. Germline V lookup: CDR1 SSHAT, CDR2 FNYEAQ (reference sequence). The V end lost 6 bases, the J end lost 5 bases, and 13 bases lay between the germline ends. This chain's CDR3 is CASSRQGRETQYF. CDR3 DNA: TGTGCCAGCAGTCGTCAGGGGAGGGAGACCCAGTACTTC.

This clonotype was seen only a few times. This chain uses TRBV10-3 with TRBJ2-7, with D perhaps matching TRBD1 or TRBD2 (8 bases each). V was shortened by 4 bases and J by 7 bases, with 26 bases between the two germline ends. The CDR3 runs 17 residues. Germline-derived CDR1 and CDR2 are ENHRY and SYGVKD. The CDR3 coding sequence is TGTGCCATCAGTGGCCGGGGGGGCTGGACAGGGCGTGAAGAGCAGTACTTC. It specifies CAISGRGGWTGREEQYF.

The V and J genes are TRBV11-2 and TRBJ2-7; D remains unclear. V lost 0 bases, J lost 1 base, and 16 bases lay in between. The CDR3 extends over 17 amino acids. Germline values: CDR1 SGHAT, CDR2 FQNNGV. The chain's CDR3 is CASSLEGRGKTSYEQYF. CDR3 nucleotides: TGTGCCAGCAGCTTAGAGGGCCGTGGAAAAACTTCCTACGAGCAGTACTTC.

The chain combines TRBV20-1 with TRBJ2-3, with TRBD2 identical over 7 bases. Trimming removed 3 bases from V and 3 bases from J; junction bases left unmatched: 3. Looked up from germline, CDR1 is DFQATT and CDR2 is SNEGSKA (reference sequence). This CDR3 contains 13 residues. The CDR3 nucleotides read TGCAGTGCTAGCCGACTAGCAACAGATACGCAGTATTTT. As protein: CSASRLATDTQYF.

This chain uses TRBV7-3 with TRBJ2-3, with D perhaps matching TRBD1 (6 bases). The CDR3 is 15 residues long. Germline CDR1 reads SGHTA; CDR2 reads FQGTGA. Trimming took off 4 bases at V and 4 bases at J, with 15 bases between the two ends. The CDR3: CASSSHRGGSDTQYF. DNA for the CDR3: TGTGCCAGCAGCTCTCACAGAGGGGGTTCAGATACGCAGTATTTT.

The CDR3 loop is CSARDLGLAYNEQFF. As DNA, the CDR3 is TGCAGTGCTAGAGATCTAGGACTAGCCTACAATGAGCAGTTCTTC. The V call is TRBV20-1, the J call TRBJ2-1; 7 nucleotides match TRBD2. V gave up 0 bases and J gave up 2 bases; unmatched junction bases: 4. The germline V gene has CDR1 DFQATT and CDR2 SNEGSKA (reference sequence). The CDR3 totals 15 residues.

This clonotype was detected a few times. The chain is built from TRBV7-9 and TRBJ1-2, with TRBD1 as a possible D gene (6 bases). CDR3 length: 13 amino acids. The ends were cut back, 5 bases at V and 8 bases at J, with 15 bases in the middle. The germline V gene has CDR1 SEHNR and CDR2 FQNEAQ (reference sequence). CDR3 region: CASSASTGTGYTF. Written as DNA, the CDR3 is TGTGCCAGCAGCGCGTCCACAGGGACCGGCTACACCTTC. The whole variable domain, filled in from reference TRBV7-9 and TRBJ1-2, reads DTGVSQNPRHKITKRGQNVTFRCDPISEHNRLYWYRQTLGQGPEFLTYFQNEAQLEKSRLLSDRFSAERPKGSFSTLEIQRTEQGDSAMYLCASSASTGTGYTFGSGTRLTVV.

The rearrangement uses TRBV6-2 or TRBV6-3 and TRBJ1-1, with D unresolved. This CDR3 spans 17 amino acids. In germline, CDR1 is MNHEY, CDR2 SVGEGT. V lost 0 bases to trimming and J lost 3 bases, with 17 bases between them. The CDR3 spells CASSYSGQTPWHTEAFF. The CDR3 nucleotides read TGTGCCAGCAGTTACTCAGGGCAGACACCTTGGCACACTGAAGCTTTCTTT.

The chain has TRBV4-3 and TRBJ2-1; TRBD2 matches at 13 bases. CDR1 and CDR2 from the germline V gene are LGHNA and YSLEER. The CDR3 has 20 residues. The V and J ends lost 0 bases and 4 bases, in that order; junction bases with no gene match: 12. The CDR3 DNA sequence: TGCGCCAGCAGCCAAGATCTTCCTTCGACTAGCGGGAGGCATTACAATGAGCAGTTCTTC. Protein: CASSQDLPSTSGRHYNEQFF.

The rearrangement uses TRBV27 and TRBJ2-7; D is possibly TRBD2 (6 bases). CDR1 MNHEY and CDR2 SMNVEV come from the germline V gene (reference sequence). CDR3 length: 15 amino acids. Trimming pared 6 bases from V and 6 bases from J, leaving 21 bases between. The CDR3 sequence: CASRPFPGTSPEQYF. DNA of the CDR3: TGTGCCAGCAGACCCTTCCCCGGGACTTCCCCCGAGCAGTACTTC.

The table lists this clonotype with a count of one. This chain connects TRBV7-2 to TRBJ2-1; 12 nucleotides match TRBD2. Germline V lookup: CDR1 SGHTA, CDR2 FQGNSA. V lost 4 bases, J lost 2 bases, and 3 bases stayed unmatched. CDR3 size: 16 residues. The CDR3 DNA is TGTGCCAGCAGCTCCCTAGCGGGGGGGCCCTACAATGAGCAGTTCTTC. This encodes CASSSLAGGPYNEQFF.

This clonotype was counted a few times. This chain links TRBV12-3 or TRBV12-4 with TRBJ2-7; D is unclear. Between the trimmed V and J ends, which lost 5 bases and 3 bases, there was a span of 11 bases. This CDR3 has 13 residues. The CDR3 here is CASSHFVGYEQYF. For the CDR3, the DNA is TGTGCCAGCAGTCATTTTGTGGGCTACGAGCAGTACTTC.

The V and J genes are TRBV6-2 or TRBV6-3 and TRBJ2-5, with D perhaps TRBD1 or TRBD2 (5 bases each). CDR3 length: 16 amino acids. Deletions cut 0 bases from V and 1 base from J, with 12 bases between. The germline V gene has CDR1 MNHEY and CDR2 SVGEGT. The CDR3 nucleotides are TGTGCCAGCAGTTACTCCGGGGCAGGTCTCCAAGAGACCCAGTACTTC. This encodes CASSYSGAGLQETQYF.

The chain carries TRBV3-1 and TRBJ2-7; 7 bases agree with TRBD2. V was pared by 3 bases and J by 3 bases, with 11 bases of the junction left unmatched. This CDR3 is 16 amino acids long. Per germline, CDR1 LGHDT and CDR2 YNNKEL (reference sequence). The CDR3 spells CASSQRSAGELYEQYF. The CDR3 DNA is TGTGCCAGCAGCCAGCGGTCGGCGGGAGAACTCTACGAGCAGTACTTC.

This clonotype was seen a few times. This rearrangement joins TRBV7-2 to TRBJ2-5; D unclear. CDR1 is SGHTA and CDR2 is FQGNSA in the germline V gene. Trimming removed 5 bases at V and 1 base at J, with 11 bases between. The CDR3 runs to 14 residues. The CDR3 bases are TGTGCCAGCAGCAGCCGGGTAGTCCAAGAGACCCAGTACTTC. Protein sequence: CASSSRVVQETQYF.

CDR3 coding DNA: TGTGCCAGCATCAAAATGAATGAGGGAGGACGAATCGGAGAGACCCAGTACTTC. Translating gives CASIKMNEGGRIGETQYF. The rearrangement links TRBV28 to TRBJ2-5; D is perhaps TRBD2 (6 bases). V lost 7 bases, J lost 4 bases, and 28 bases lay in between. The germline gives CDR1 MDHEN, CDR2 SYDVKM. There are 18 residues in the CDR3.

This clonotype came up a few times. The chain employs TRBV20-1 and TRBJ2-7; weak D call: TRBD2 (7 bases). Per the germline V gene, CDR1 is DFQATT and CDR2 is SNEGSKA (reference sequence). Trimming pared 1 base from V and 3 bases from J, leaving 13 bases between. CDR3 size: 14 residues. The CDR3 DNA reads TGCAGTGCTAGAGCGACAGGACTAGACTACGAGCAGTACTTC. Its protein is CSARATGLDYEQYF.

As concerns this clonotype: The junction shows a germline mismatch at one end, possibly a read error. The J gene is TRBJ2-1, the V gene TRBV7-7; TRBD2 agrees at 13 bases. The CDR3 spans 16 residues. Germline CDR1 is SSHAT and CDR2 is FNYEAQ (reference sequence). The CDR3 bases are TGTGCTAGCAGTTTGGGTACTAGCGGGGGGGCCAATGAGCAGTTCTTC. It translates to CASSLGTSGGANEQFF.

Here the CDR3 reads CASSLMGQAISYEQYF. The DNA for the CDR3 is TGTGCCAGCAGTTTAATGGGACAGGCAATCTCCTACGAGCAGTACTTC. The rearrangement uses TRBV28 and TRBJ2-7, with TRBD1 identical over 8 bases. The length of the CDR3 is 16 residues. Per the germline V gene, CDR1 is MDHEN and CDR2 is SYDVKM. V was pared by 2 bases and J by 0 bases, with 6 bases of the junction left unmatched. The full variable domain, its missing parts supplied by reference TRBV28 and TRBJ2-7, is DVKVTQSSRYLVKRTGEKVFLECVQDMDHENMFWYRQDPGLGLRLIYFSYDVKMKEKGDIPEGYSVSREKKERFSLILESASTNQTSMYLCASSLMGQAISYEQYFGPGTRLTVT.